This TCR beta chain originates from a study of T cells in Graves' hyperthyroidism and ophthalmopathy (dated by TCRdb to the late 2010s). For the study in its entirety: Peripheral blood was sampled at the time of initial diagnosis, prior to any treatment. To identify distinguishing TCR V-J signatures, a discovery cohort of around 100 patients was used, comprising 43 with Graves' ophthalmopathy and about 59 with stable Graves' hyperthyroidism. Prospective prediction of ophthalmopathy was tested in an independent validation cohort consisting of 18 hyperthyroidism patients and some 15 patients who later progressed to ophthalmopathy. For training and testing, the approximately 97 patients in the discovery cohort were randomly divided in a 7:3 ratio. In addition, the study compared T-cell repertoires in thyroid tissue and in blood from over 5 Graves' hyperthyroidism patients. After sampling, hyperthyroidism patients received methimazole starting at 30 mg daily, and ophthalmopathy patients received high-dose intravenous methylprednisolone. The paper describes TCR Vbeta CDR3 sequencing of about 140 peripheral blood samples, made up of around 41 ophthalmopathy patients, roughly 75 hyperthyroidism patients and 17 progressor patients.

TCR beta CDR3 regions were amplified from RNA transcripts. The first round of RT-PCR for the TCR CDR3 was performed with the HTBI primer set and the Qiagen OneStep RT-PCR kit. The libraries were constructed in a second round of multiplex PCR and then size-selected and purified. Libraries were sequenced paired-end with 100 bp reads on an Illumina HiSeq2000. On the authors' methods: SOAPnuke was used to process the raw data, throwing out any read that contained adapters or uncalled bases, had a mean Phred below 15, or lacked an exact constant-primer or identifier match. High-quality paired reads were merged using COPE v1.2.5, and each unique nucleotide sequence was defined as a clonotype. MiTCR v1.1 was used to align the clonotypes against IMGT TRBV, TRBD and TRBJ reference segments. Analysis was restricted to V-J combinations with a frequency above 0.0001, which covered 99.2% of repertoires. A TCS score was defined as the ratio of F50 (clonal expansion) to E x V (chaos), with BLOSUM62-based TCRdist applied between CDR3 peptides within each V-J. Welch's t-statistics and random forest reduced some 510 V-J features to 13, which were used in a naive Bayes classifier (R e1071). The similarity between thyroid and blood repertoires was quantified using the Morisita-Horn index. Clones were called with MiXCR by TCRdb after fastp trimmed the public reads at Q25, and only in-frame beta chains were retained. Rows merge per CDR3 protein into single entries with the most common DNA and genes. The V and J calls here are based on TCRdb, not the publication. The sample table holds nearly 750,000 distinct CDR3 sequences, of which under 45% were seen once. The ten largest clonotypes hold roughly 30% of the sample.

Stable Graves' hyperthyroidism was defined as the absence of progression to ophthalmopathy over 18 months of follow-up. Hyperthyroidism patients were newly diagnosed, had a disease duration of under 2 months, and were aged 18 to 65 years. The study excluded patients with uncontrolled infections, other autoimmune diseases, pregnancy or lactation. Diagnoses relied on clinical symptoms, serum thyroxine and TRAb, thyroid ultrasound and orbital computed tomography. Ficoll-Paque density gradient centrifugation was used to isolate PBMCs from around 10 ml of fresh peripheral blood. Total RNA was extracted with Trizol reagent, and quality was checked on an Agilent 2100 Bioanalyzer. Overall results and qualifications from the work: In validation, the model predicted progression to ophthalmopathy with around 71% sensitivity and roughly 72% specificity, a median of 6.5 months before onset. No statistical method was used to fix the sample size in advance, and group allocation was not hidden from the investigators. Ophthalmopathy was separated from stable hyperthyroidism by a 13 V-J signature model, with roughly 88% sensitivity and roughly 81% specificity obtained in cross-validation and 80%/75% obtained in testing. Most expanded thyroid clonotypes (frequency above 0.001) were also detected in blood, suggesting blood repertoires may reflect thyroid immune responses.

This clonotype was seen at least ten times. Its antigen has not been determined. Base qualities were left out, and no much larger clone turns up one base away. The TCR comes from a woman in her 40s with Graves' hyperthyroidism. Specimen: blood.

The CDR3 has the sequence CASNRGFQETQYF. The nucleotides read TGTGCCAGCAACAGGGGATTTCAAGAGACCCAGTACTTC. The rearrangement joined TRBV11-2 to TRBJ2-5; 7 central nucleotides agree with TRBD1. The V end gives up 7 bases and the J end 2 bases, leaving 4 bases in the junction not matched to a gene. The CDR3 holds 13 amino acids from the cysteine to the phenylalanine. Only CDR3 DNA remains: 39 bases, in frame from the first base. Reading the germline V gene gives CDR1 SGHAT and CDR2 FQNNGV.